The following is a T cell receptor beta chain sequence with its context. No antigen is known for it. The PCR made use of 60 Vbeta and 13 Jbeta primers. Measured with immunoSEQ multiplex PCR; TCRdb has only the in-frame clones, and not every one. The sample includes roughly 100,000 clones, 65% of them seen just once. Germline V gives CDR1 SGHNT, CDR2 YYREEE (reference sequence). Deletions cut 2 bases from V and 0 bases from J, with 13 bases between. This CDR3 has 16 residues. The sample originates from a study of cytomegalovirus exposure and HLA in healthy donors. Turning to the study itself: Findings of an earlier analysis included under 140 million unique TCR beta sequences from 180 million or so T cells.

Study outcomes and limitations: 87-base-pair reads could not separate some V segments, including TRBV6-2 and TRBV6-3. TCR beta V segments were, for the most part, productive about 90% or about 30% of the time in an earlier analysis. Later findings reportedly placed an Asian-associated ancestry cluster below the roughly 660-donor mean for N-insertions.

The V gene is TRBV5-4, the J gene TRBJ2-3; D might be TRBD1 (6 bases). The source material was PBMCs. This sequence was found in a boy under 18 in good health and CMV-seropositive. The CDR3 protein is CASSLNNRVSTDTQYF. In DNA form, the CDR3 reads TGTGCCAGCAGCTTAAATAACAGGGTTAGCACAGATACGCAGTATTTT.